This T cell receptor (beta chain) is drawn from a study of shared clonotypes between healthy human individuals. The assay was immunoSEQ multiplex PCR, and TCRdb's table has in-frame clones only and misses some. The sample has about 490,000 clones, 81% seen once; the top ten hold approximately 11%. Findings and caveats of the study: There were few donors, and this limited the genetic and exposure-history diversity represented.

The germline V gene has CDR1 MDHEN and CDR2 SYDVKM. This CDR3 contains 14 residues. The germline V and J ends were trimmed by 7 bases and 6 bases, with 16 bases remaining between them. Worth noting for this clone: No antigen is known for it.

The sequenced material came from PBMCs. This clonotype originated in a woman in her thirties or forties in good health. Some clones in this sample may be carry-over from other donors' samples. The chain links TRBV28 to TRBJ1-5, with D uncertain. The CDR3 region is CASMEGAGSQPQHF. CDR3 bases: TGTGCCAGCATGGAGGGAGCGGGTAGTCAGCCCCAGCATTTT.